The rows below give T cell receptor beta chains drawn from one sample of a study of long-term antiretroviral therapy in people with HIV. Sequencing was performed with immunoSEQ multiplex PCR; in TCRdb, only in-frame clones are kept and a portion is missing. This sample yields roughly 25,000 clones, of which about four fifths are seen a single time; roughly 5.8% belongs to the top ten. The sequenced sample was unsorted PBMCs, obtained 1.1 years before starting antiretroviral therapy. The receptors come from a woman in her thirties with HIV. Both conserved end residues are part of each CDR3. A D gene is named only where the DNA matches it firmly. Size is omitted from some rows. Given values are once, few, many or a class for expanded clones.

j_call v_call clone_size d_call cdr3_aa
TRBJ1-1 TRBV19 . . CASSIQGIGEAFF
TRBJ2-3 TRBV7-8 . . CASSLGQIPHADTQYF
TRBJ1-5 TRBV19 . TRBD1 CASNYGGQGHQPQHF
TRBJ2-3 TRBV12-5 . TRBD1 CASGLVLKGQWGDTQYF
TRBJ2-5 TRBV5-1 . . CASSFSETQYF
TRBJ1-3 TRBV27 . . CASGTAGSGNTIYF
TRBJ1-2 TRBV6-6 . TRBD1 CASRKKDRVIYGYTF
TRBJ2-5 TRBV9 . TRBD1 CASSVDPGQGLQETQYF
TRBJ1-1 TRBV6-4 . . CASSDSDGVGSAFF
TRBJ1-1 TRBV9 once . CASSASDGYTEAFF
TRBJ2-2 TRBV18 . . CASSPQQSSNTGELFF
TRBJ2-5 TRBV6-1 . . CASAGDVFGRTQYF
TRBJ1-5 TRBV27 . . CASSLIGREGNQPQHF
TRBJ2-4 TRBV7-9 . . CASSPDLGAEYF
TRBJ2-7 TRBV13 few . CASSFGWDGSYEQYF
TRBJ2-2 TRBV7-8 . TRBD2 CASSSGGTGELFF
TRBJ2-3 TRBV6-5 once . CASRDYSDTQYF
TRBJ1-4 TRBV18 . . CASSRENLEKLFF
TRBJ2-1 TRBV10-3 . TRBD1 CASLTGGGNEQFF
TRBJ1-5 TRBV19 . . CASSIVDYSNQPQHF
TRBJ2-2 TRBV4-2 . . CAGSLEVTTGGELFF
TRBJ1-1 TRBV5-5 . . CASSLAEGVNTEAFF
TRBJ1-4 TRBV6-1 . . CASRDHNEKLFF
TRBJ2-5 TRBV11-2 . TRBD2 CASSSPLISGDRTQYF
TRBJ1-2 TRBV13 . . CASSSGDRNYGYTF
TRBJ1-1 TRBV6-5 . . CASSLTPQANTEAFF
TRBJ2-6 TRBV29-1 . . CSVEDRGSGANVLTF
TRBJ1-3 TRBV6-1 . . CASSDRQYSGNTIYF
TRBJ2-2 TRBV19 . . CASSIDAGATGELFF
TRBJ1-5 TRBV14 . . CASALWEINSNQPQHF
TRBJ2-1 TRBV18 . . CASSPKFEYNEQFF
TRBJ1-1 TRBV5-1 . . CASSLSGLDTEAFF
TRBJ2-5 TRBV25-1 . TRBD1 CASSMGDRGRETQYF
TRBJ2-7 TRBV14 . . CASSQSYEQYF
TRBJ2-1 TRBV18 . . CASSPLSEGRVNEQFF
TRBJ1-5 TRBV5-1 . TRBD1 CASSSGQGSQPQHF
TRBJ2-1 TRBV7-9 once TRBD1 CASSSGQGDLNNEQFF